The clone carrying this T cell receptor (beta chain) was counted a single time. This sample is part of a study of control samples from healthy donors and cancer patients. Profiling relied on immunoSEQ multiplex PCR, and the TCRdb table lists in-frame clones only, not all of them. Among 100,000 or so clones, approximately 91% were seen once, and the ten largest hold roughly 0.92%. Germline lookup yields CDR1 LGHDT and CDR2 YNNKEL (reference sequence). The V and J ends lost 4 bases and 2 bases respectively, with 13 bases between them. This CDR3 contains 15 residues. The chain joins TRBV3-1 (or the pseudogene TRBV3-2) to TRBJ2-3; D remains ambiguous. The material sequenced was blood. The source is a young woman in good health. The CDR3, as DNA: TGTGCCAGCAGCCCCTACAGAAGTATCACAGATACGCAGTATTTT. Encoded protein: CASSPYRSITDTQYF.